These 10 T cell receptor beta chains were sequenced from one sample in a study of cytomegalovirus exposure and HLA in healthy donors. Vbeta (60) and Jbeta (13) primers were used in the PCR. Generated by immunoSEQ multiplex PCR, the TCRdb table keeps only in-frame clones and is missing some. This table holds some 98,000 clones, roughly 70% found once. What was sequenced was PBMCs. The origin of the receptors is a man aged 50-59 years in good health and CMV-seronegative.

This clone was found a few times. V is TRBV2 and J is TRBJ1-5; the D is unclear. This CDR3 contains 14 residues. The germline gives CDR1 SNHLY, CDR2 FYNNEI. V lost 7 bases and J lost 0, with 10 bases in between. CDR3 protein: CASKGRYSNQPQHF. DNA for the CDR3: TGTGCCAGCAAAGGCAGGTATAGCAATCAGCCCCAGCATTTT.

The gene calls are TRBV7-2 and TRBJ2-5, with TRBD2 identical over 10 bases. The end of the DNA is better explained by TRBJ2-7, so the J call may be wrong. Germline V gives CDR1 SGHTA, CDR2 FQGNSA. The CDR3 totals 16 residues. CDR3 region: CASSLVSGGATYEQYF. CDR3 nucleotides: TGTGCCAGCAGCTTAGTGAGCGGGGGGGCCACGTACGAGCAGTACTTC.

This clone was found once. V gene TRBV30 combines with J gene TRBJ2-5; 8 bases map to TRBD1. This CDR3 region has 15 residues. V shed 1 base, J shed 5 bases, and the junction held 9 bases outside the gene matches. Germline V lookup: CDR1 GTSNPN, CDR2 SVGIG (reference sequence). The CDR3 DNA sequence: TGTGCCTGGAGTGCCGGGACAGGTTCCGGTGAGACCCAGTACTTC. Translation: CAWSAGTGSGETQYF.

As regards this clone: In the same sample, other DNA sequences code for this CDR3. The rearrangement joins TRBV6-6 to TRBJ2-2; TRBD1 agrees at 7 bases. This CDR3 spans 15 amino acids. V lost 7 bases and J lost 6; bases outside the gene matches: 11. Looked up from germline, CDR1 is MNHNY and CDR2 is SVGAGI (reference sequence). The CDR3 DNA reads as TGTGCCAGCATTAGGATCACAGGGGCGTCCGGGGAGCTGTTTTTT. This gives the protein CASIRITGASGELFF.

This clone was counted a few times. The rearrangement links TRBV6-5 to TRBJ2-2; D unresolved. Germline CDR1 MNHEY, CDR2 SVGAGI. V was shortened by 2 bases and J by 0 bases, with 7 bases between the two germline ends. This CDR3 is built from 15 residues. CDR3 region: CASSYKQPNTGELFF. The CDR3 DNA is TGTGCCAGCAGTTACAAGCAACCGAACACCGGGGAGCTGTTTTTT.

The chain couples TRBV30 to TRBJ2-7; 7 nucleotides match TRBD2. CDR1 is GTSNPN, CDR2 SVGIG, per germline (reference sequence). V shed 3 bases and J 4 bases; nucleotides not matched to a gene: 6. This CDR3 comprises 13 residues. CDR3 nucleotides: TGTGCCTGGAGACCAAGCGGGGATTACGAGCAGTACTTC. It translates to CAWRPSGDYEQYF.

The chain joins TRBV11-3 to TRBJ2-3, with D possibly TRBD2 on 5 matching bases. CDR3 length: 13 residues. Germline loops: CDR1 SGHNT, CDR2 YENEEA. V was cut by 3 bases and J by 10 bases, with 14 bases left in between. CDR3 nucleotides: TGTGCCAGCAGCTTGAAGGACCGGGGAGCGCAGTATTTT. This sequence encodes CASSLKDRGAQYF.

The table lists this clone with a count of one. This chain links TRBV28 with TRBJ1-6, with 9 bases that match TRBD1. Germline trimming cut 5 bases from V and 9 bases from J; bases unmatched to any gene: 5. The germline V gene encodes CDR1 MDHEN and CDR2 SYDVKM. The CDR3 sequence is 14 residues long. The CDR3 sequence: CASSDRGYGSPLHF. CDR3 DNA sequence: TGTGCCAGCAGTGACAGGGGGTATGGTTCACCCCTCCACTTT.

The J gene is TRBJ2-5, the V gene TRBV28; D not certain. The CDR3 sequence is 11 residues long. Germline V gives CDR1 MDHEN, CDR2 SYDVKM. V was trimmed by 3 bases and J by 4 bases, leaving 3 bases between them. The CDR3 reads CASSFRETQYF. For the CDR3, the DNA is TGTGCCAGCAGTTTTAGAGAGACCCAGTACTTC.

The gene calls are TRBV28 and TRBJ2-1; TRBD1 matches 9 bases. J lost 0 bases, V lost 6 bases, and 3 bases had no gene match. The CDR3 covers 15 residues. Germline assignment: CDR1 MDHEN and CDR2 SYDVKM. The CDR3 region is CASRPGQGSYNEQFF. CDR3 in DNA: TGTGCCAGCAGGCCGGGACAGGGCTCCTACAATGAGCAGTTCTTC.